Each of the 2 T cell receptor beta chains below was sequenced from the same sample in a study of post-analysis software for immune sequencing data. The study's findings and limits: Patients carried several TRBV segments more frequently than controls did, and TRBV5-6, TRBV5-1 and TRBV20-1 were among them.

Prepared TCR beta cDNA libraries contained unique molecular identifiers. Each CDR3 protein is one row after TCRdb ran MiXCR on the PCR reads. The data show 450,000 to 650,000 distinct CDR3 sequences, with around 40% seen just once and more than 1.5% held by the top ten. Antigens for these TCRs are unknown. The specimen was blood. These receptor sequences come from a girl between 5 and 17 years old with multiple sclerosis.

The V and J genes are TRBV5-1 and TRBJ2-1, with D uncertain. The CDR3 has 16 amino acids. Germline CDR1 and CDR2: SGHRS and YFSETQ. V dropped 1 base and J dropped 2 bases, with 13 bases sitting between them. The CDR3 is CASSLSGLTPYNEQFF. CDR3 nucleotide sequence: TGCGCCAGCAGCTTGAGTGGCCTAACCCCCTACAATGAGCAGTTCTTC.

The chain joins TRBV7-2 to TRBJ2-7, with TRBD1 as a possible D gene (6 bases). Trimming took 5 bases from V and 2 from J, leaving 13 bases between them. This CDR3 has 14 amino acids. Germline assignment: CDR1 SGHTA and CDR2 FQGNSA. CDR3: CASSHRQDAYEQYF. The CDR3 DNA sequence: TGTGCCAGCAGCCACAGACAGGACGCCTACGAGCAGTACTTC.